The entry below describes one T cell receptor (beta chain). This clone was seen a handful of times. The antigen it recognizes is unknown. No qualities accompany the bases; no much larger clone lies one base away. The donors were healthy, HIV-negative adults with no recently reported acute infections or vaccinations. All donors were Caucasian adults living in Nashville, Tennessee, USA. For unsorted samples, tens of millions of PBMCs were counted and genomic DNA was extracted with the QIAamp DNA Blood Mini kit. Blood was collected by leukapheresis, and PBMCs were isolated by Ficoll-Histopaque density gradient centrifugation and then cryopreserved in liquid nitrogen vapor phase. Taken from cysteine to phenylalanine, the CDR3 has 14 residues. CDR3 DNA only is kept here, 42 bases in frame from base 1. The germline V gene (reference sequence) sets CDR1 to SEHNR and CDR2 to FQNEAQ. Cut back by 3 bases and 0 bases, the V and J ends lie 6 bases apart.

The data were obtained in a study of shared clonotypes between healthy human individuals (dated by TCRdb to about 2020). The study in broad terms: The cohort comprised a couple of women and a few men aged 18 to 49 years. To estimate repertoire size and how much clonotype sharing occurs between individuals, the study deeply sequenced the blood TCR repertoires of 5 or 6 healthy adults. Libraries were prepared and TCR repertoires were sequenced by different laboratories using diverse techniques, in order to increase sequencing depth and limit assay-specific biases. Leukapheresis yielded between about 0.9 and 10 billion PBMCs per donor. Results and caveats for the whole study, not just this receptor: The small number of donors limited the genetic and exposure-history diversity represented. Pairwise subsampling led to the expectation that sequencing depth would affect the degree of clonotype sharing among donors. Sampling was limited to blood, and TCR repertoires in tissue likely differ from TCR repertoires in blood.

Using the deep immunoSEQ assay, multiplex PCR amplified TCR CDR3 regions from genomic DNA. Extracted genomic DNA from each cell subset was distributed evenly across all wells of several immunoSEQ 96-well plates, and each plate was treated as a replicate. For unsorted PBMC, around 300 ng of genomic DNA, equivalent to approximately 30,000 T cell genomes, went into each replicate PCR. Unsorted PBMC genomic DNA was sequenced across ten immunoSEQ deep assay plates. The purified libraries were quantified using a Qubit 3.0 fluorometer, sized with a Bioanalyzer 2100, and then quantified again using the KAPA Library Quantification kit. A separate single-read 150-cycle Illumina NextSeq 550 flow cell was used to sequence each immunoSEQ 96-well plate. The paper's processing steps were these. Because only junctional sequences without quality scores were contained in the immunoSEQ output, filtering matching that applied to full-length reads could not be performed. To assign V/J genes and CDR3, sequences were annotated against IMGT germline references using PyIR, a Python wrapper for IgBLAST v1.9. Reads were removed for weak V/J assignments (E-value above 1e-6), missing CDR3, stop codons, out-of-frame junctions, or ambiguous translated residues. V3J clonotypes were defined as sequences sharing the same inferred V gene, J gene, and CDR3 amino acid sequence. To compute the percentage overlap between repertoires, the number of shared unique clonotypes was divided by the size of the smaller repertoire. Richness of each repertoire was evaluated using RTK rarefaction, the Chao1 estimator, and Recon v2.1 estimates of unobserved clonotypes. The table comes from immuneACCESS by way of TCRdb, which keeps in-frame sequences with V and J called. Part of the clones is missing from these tables; in studies checked, under half for an unresolved V gene and the rest for unknown reasons. V, J and clone size were drawn from that table, and D and trimming were deduced from the DNA. This sample comprises more than 450,000 clones, 79% of them detected only once. The ten top clones hold 10% to 15% of the sample.

Sequences were obtained from PBMCs. The chain is encoded by TRBV7-9 joined to TRBJ1-3; the D gene is not confidently resolved. This TCR derives from a woman in her 40s in good health. Some clones in this sample may be carry-over from other donors' samples. The nucleotide sequence reads TGTGCCAGCAGCTTTTTAGACTCTGGAAACACCATATATTTT. Its coded protein is CASSFLDSGNTIYF.